The 15 T cell receptor beta chains given below trace back to one sample, sequenced in a study of T cell changes during pregnancy in multiple sclerosis. Sequencing used immunoSEQ multiplex PCR; TCRdb keeps in-frame clones, though not all of them. The sample carries tens of thousands of clones, about 91% recorded once. The sequencing here drew on CD4+ T cells from peripheral blood mononuclear cells, taken in the first trimester of pregnancy. The receptors originated from a female donor with multiple sclerosis, enrolled in a pregnancy study.

This chain joins TRBV9 and TRBJ1-6; 8 bases match TRBD1. The V and J ends lost 1 base and 4 bases, in that order; junction bases with no gene match: 4. Per the germline V gene, CDR1 is SGDLS and CDR2 is YYNGEE. There are 16 residues in the CDR3. CDR3 region: CASSVPQGGYNSPLHF. The CDR3 DNA is TGTGCCAGCAGCGTACCACAGGGGGGATATAATTCACCCCTCCACTTT.

V is TRBV30 and J is TRBJ1-2, with a possible D match to TRBD1 (5 bases). Germline V gene data show CDR1 as GTSNPN and CDR2 as SVGIG (reference sequence). V was shortened by 5 bases and J by 4 bases, with 20 bases between the two germline ends. The CDR3 totals 15 residues. This CDR3 reads CAWFWGSTASYGYTF. In nucleotides, the CDR3 is TGTGCCTGGTTTTGGGGCAGCACAGCCTCCTATGGCTACACCTTC.

The rearrangement uses TRBV2 and TRBJ2-3, with TRBD1 identical over 7 bases. CDR1 SNHLY and CDR2 FYNNEI come from the germline V gene. V trimming: 7 bases; J trimming: 1 base; junction bases outside the gene matches: 11. The CDR3 runs 16 residues. This CDR3 is CASNHRGPRGTDTQYF. The CDR3 DNA follows: TGTGCCAGCAATCACAGGGGTCCCCGGGGCACAGATACGCAGTATTTT.

This clone was found once. This chain links TRBV4-3 with TRBJ1-3, with 8 positions matching TRBD1. The V gene's germline CDR1 is LGHNA and CDR2 YSLEER. The CDR3 spans 15 residues. Trimming removed 5 bases from V and 2 bases from J; junction bases left unmatched: 5. CDR3 residues: CASSNARGPGNTIYF. CDR3 coding DNA: TGCGCCAGCAGCAACGCCAGGGGGCCTGGAAACACCATATATTTT.

This chain uses TRBV13 with TRBJ2-2, with 8 bases lining up with TRBD2. The CDR3 runs to 16 residues. Trimming removed 4 bases from V and 5 bases from J; junction bases left unmatched: 9. The germline V gene has CDR1 PRHDT and CDR2 FYEKMQ (reference sequence). CDR3 nucleotide sequence: TGTGCCAGCAGCTCCTTTGGCGCGGGGGGAACCGGGGAGCTGTTTTTT. It codes for CASSSFGAGGTGELFF.

The chain links TRBV27 to TRBJ1-5; D is perhaps TRBD1 (5 bases). This CDR3 is 13 amino acids long. CDR1 is MNHEY, CDR2 SMNVEV, per germline (reference sequence). V was cut by 11 bases and J by 2 bases, with 13 bases left in between. CDR3 DNA: TGTGCCGCGGGGCGCAGGGGCAATCAGCCCCAGCATTTT. Translation gives CAAGRRGNQPQHF.

The genes are TRBV10-3 and TRBJ2-7; weak D call: TRBD1 (5 bases). The V end was cut by 7 bases, the J end by 3 bases, with 13 bases between. The CDR3 runs 13 residues. Germline V lookup: CDR1 ENHRY, CDR2 SYGVKD. The CDR3 loop reads CAIKGPQGYEQYF. The CDR3 coding sequence is TGTGCCATCAAGGGGCCCCAAGGCTACGAGCAGTACTTC.

The chain couples TRBV7-2 to TRBJ1-1, with D maybe TRBD1 (5 bases). Trimming took 5 bases from V and 1 from J, leaving 14 bases between them. The CDR3 has 15 residues. CDR1 is SGHTA, CDR2 FQGNSA, per germline. CDR3 loop: CASSPQGAANTEAFF. DNA of the CDR3: TGTGCCAGCAGCCCCCAAGGGGCGGCGAACACTGAAGCTTTCTTT.

V is TRBV5-6 and J is TRBJ1-3; D is unresolved. Germline loops: CDR1 SGHDT, CDR2 YYEEEE. Trimming cost V 5 bases and J 0 bases, with 12 bases left between them. This CDR3 spans 15 amino acids. CDR3 in amino acids: CASSFARVSGNTIYF. In DNA form, the CDR3 reads TGTGCCAGCAGTTTCGCCCGGGTCTCTGGAAACACCATATATTTT.

The gene calls are TRBV5-8 and TRBJ2-7; TRBD2 is a possible D gene (6 bases). Germline V gene sequence: CDR1 SGHTS, CDR2 YDEGEE. V was cut by 4 bases and J by 2 bases, with 13 bases left in between. CDR3 length: 14 amino acids. The CDR3 is CASSLFPGAYEQYF. The CDR3 DNA follows: TGTGCCAGCAGCCTATTTCCGGGGGCCTACGAGCAGTACTTC.

The chain has TRBV18 and TRBJ1-1; 11 bases agree with TRBD1. CDR1 and CDR2 from the germline V gene are KGHSH and LQKENI. The CDR3 is 15 amino acids. V trimming: 5 bases; J trimming: 5 bases; junction bases outside the gene matches: 7. The CDR3 DNA is TGTGCCAGCTCATCAGGGACAGGGGGTTGGACTGAAGCTTTCTTT. It translates to CASSSGTGGWTEAFF.

V gene TRBV11-2 combines with J gene TRBJ1-5; D is perhaps TRBD1 (5 bases). V was shortened by 5 bases and J by 3 bases, with 14 bases between the two germline ends. The CDR3 loop spans 15 amino acids. Germline CDR1 reads SGHAT; CDR2 reads FQNNGV. CDR3 DNA: TGTGCCAGCAGCCCCGTTGGTGGGGCCAATCAGCCCCAGCATTTT. Translation gives CASSPVGGANQPQHF.

The chain carries TRBV9 and TRBJ1-2, with a tentative D call TRBD1 (5 bases). In germline, CDR1 is SGDLS, CDR2 YYNGEE. V shed 4 bases and J shed 8 bases, with 15 bases lying between them. The CDR3 contains 13 residues. CDR3 coding DNA: TGTGCCAGCAGCCCTAGATTAGGGGAAGGCTACACCTTC. This codes for CASSPRLGEGYTF. The full variable domain, rest sourced from reference TRBV9 and TRBJ1-2, is DSGVTQTPKHLITATGQRVTLRCSPRSGDLSVYWYQQSLDQGLQFLIQYYNGEERAKGNILERFSAQQFPDLHSELNLSSLELGDSALYFCASSPRLGEGYTFGSGTRLTVV.

V gene TRBV5-6 combines with J gene TRBJ1-2; a weak D match, TRBD1 (5 bases). The V end lost 3 bases, the J end lost 6 bases, and 15 bases lay between the germline ends. Germline CDR1 and CDR2: SGHDT and YYEEEE. CDR3 length equals 14 residues. The CDR3 reads CASSWAPRDNGYTF. The CDR3 DNA reads TGTGCCAGCAGCTGGGCCCCCAGGGATAATGGCTACACCTTC.

This clone was detected only once. The V gene is TRBV5-4, the J gene TRBJ1-6; 8 bases align to TRBD1. V shed 0 bases, J shed 7 bases, and the junction held 9 bases outside the gene matches. There are 17 residues in the CDR3. Germline CDR1 and CDR2: SGHNT and YYREEE (reference sequence). The CDR3 loop reads CASSLGLNAGGNSPLHF. As DNA, the CDR3 is TGTGCCAGCAGCTTGGGCCTTAATGCAGGGGGCAATTCACCCCTCCACTTT.